Below, one T cell receptor beta chain is given with its context. As yet, its antigen is unknown. This entry belongs to a study of shared clonotypes between healthy human individuals. Findings and caveats of the study: Tissues were not sampled, only blood, and their repertoires likely differ. Represented diversity, genetic and exposure-history alike, was limited by few donors.

Each replicate PCR on the sorted subsets used approximately 200 ng DNA (roughly 27,000 T cell genomes). In the original processing: ImmunoSEQ supplied junction-only sequences lacking quality scores, so filtering was different. Sequencing used immunoSEQ multiplex PCR; TCRdb keeps in-frame clones, though not all of them. D and trimming come from the DNA, and the V and J calls and clone size come from that table. The sample contains 2,500,000 or so clones, 85% to 95% of which appear only once. Trimming removed 3 bases from V and 6 bases from J, with 19 bases in between. The CDR3 consists of 15 residues. Germline assignment: CDR1 SGHNT and CDR2 YYREEE (reference sequence).

The source is a man aged 18 to 29 in good health. Some clones in this sample may be carry-over from other donors' samples. Sequencing was done on a sample of naive CD4+ T cells from PBMCs. Specified subset: CD45RA+ positively selected. V usage is TRBV5-4 and J usage is TRBJ2-7; tentatively, D is TRBD2 (7 bases). CDR3 coding DNA: TGTGCCAGCAGCTCTGCGGTTCGGGGGGCAGGCGAGCAGTACTTC. Protein: CASSSAVRGAGEQYF.